This passage covers 20 T cell receptor beta chains from one sample sequenced in a study of metastatic and nonmetastatic thyroid tumors. TCRdb called clones again from the PCR reads with MiXCR. The sample holds approximately 58,000 clones, about 20% seen once. Thyroid surgery took place with no prior treatment in any patient. Material for sequencing was blood. The receptors were sampled from a female donor with papillary thyroid cancer or a benign thyroid nodule (not recorded which). Some clones in this sample may be carry-over from other donors' samples.

The V gene is TRBV12-3 or TRBV12-4, the J gene TRBJ2-1, with a possible D match to TRBD2 (5 bases). The V gene lost 4 bases and the J gene lost 8 bases, with 15 bases spanning the gap. The CDR3 is 14 residues long. CDR3 protein: CASSSSWRFDEQFF. The CDR3 DNA reads TGTGCCAGCAGTTCTAGCTGGAGGTTCGATGAGCAGTTCTTC.

Turning to this clone: A single base separates this from a much larger clone, so it may be a read error. The gene calls are TRBV25-1 and TRBJ1-2; 8 bases are a match to TRBD1. J was trimmed by 5 bases and V by 3 bases; bases with no gene match: 8. CDR3 length: 15 residues. The germline V gene encodes CDR1 MGHDK and CDR2 SYGVNS. In nucleotides, the CDR3 is TGTGCCAGCAGTGACTCCGGACAGGGAATATATGGCTACACCTTC. Translation gives CASSDSGQGIYGYTF.

J is TRBJ2-7 and V is TRBV19; D possibly matches TRBD1 or TRBD2 (5 bases each). The CDR3 consists of 14 residues. V lost 7 bases, J lost 2 bases, and 15 bases lay in between. Germline V CDR1 and CDR2: LNHDA, SQIVND (reference sequence). The CDR3 is CASTSGTAAYEQYF. CDR3 DNA sequence: TGTGCCAGTACCTCCGGGACCGCAGCCTACGAGCAGTACTTC. Full variable domain (outside the CDR3, taken from reference TRBV19 and TRBJ2-7): DGGITQSPKYLFRKEGQNVTLSCEQNLNHDAMYWYRQDPGQGLRLIYYSQIVNDFQKGDIAEGYSVSREKKESFPLTVTSAQKNPTAFYLCASTSGTAAYEQYFGPGTRLTVT.

This clone was observed at least ten times. The chain joins TRBV5-1 to TRBJ2-3, with D possibly being TRBD1 or TRBD2 (5 bases each). The CDR3 totals 13 residues. V was trimmed by 6 bases and J by 5 bases, leaving 13 bases between them. Germline loops: CDR1 SGHRS, CDR2 YFSETQ. Written as DNA, the CDR3 is TGCGCCAGCACCCCCCCTGGGGGAGATACGCAGTATTTT. Translated: CASTPPGGDTQYF.

Of note for this clone: In this CDR3 the conserved last residue, phenylalanine or tryptophan, is missing, so a read error is likely. The chain joins TRBV12-3 or TRBV12-4 to TRBJ2-6; 7 bases are shared with TRBD1. The CDR3 loop spans 16 amino acids. CDR3 coding DNA: TGTGACAGCAGTTTTAAGGGGGCGAGGGTGGCCAACGTCCTGACTTAC. It yields the protein CDSSFKGARVANVLTY.

This clone occurred many times. V gene TRBV7-2 combines with J gene TRBJ1-3; tentatively, D is TRBD1 (6 bases). In germline, CDR1 is SGHTA, CDR2 FQGNSA. There are 14 residues in the CDR3. Trimming removed 2 bases from V and 3 bases from J, with 8 bases in between. The CDR3 region is CASSLLQGGNTIYF. The DNA for the CDR3 is TGTGCCAGCAGCTTATTACAGGGTGGAAACACCATATATTTT.

J is TRBJ2-7 and V is TRBV20-1; 7 bases fit TRBD1. The CDR3 is 14 amino acids. Unmatched junction bases numbered 9, after V lost 6 bases and J lost 1 base. CDR1 and CDR2 from the germline V gene are DFQATT and SNEGSKA (reference sequence). CDR3 loop: CSATSKGASYEQYF. Written as DNA, the CDR3 is TGCAGTGCCACCTCAAAGGGGGCGTCCTACGAGCAGTACTTC.

This clone showed up many times. The J gene is TRBJ2-3, the V gene TRBV6-4; no clear D. Trimming took off 2 bases at V and 2 bases at J, with 5 bases between the two ends. CDR1 and CDR2 (germline): MRHNA, SNTAGT. The CDR3 spans 13 residues. CDR3 bases: TGTGCCAGCAGTGACGGTGCCACAGATACGCAGTATTTT. It encodes CASSDGATDTQYF.

In this sample, this clone turned up many times. This sequence joins TRBV15 and TRBJ2-5; no definite D call. Trimming removed 1 base from V and 4 bases from J, with 10 bases in between. This CDR3 contains 14 residues. The germline gives CDR1 LNHNV, CDR2 YYDKDF (reference sequence). The CDR3 bases are TGTGCCACCAGCAGAGGAGAAGGTGGAGAGACCCAGTACTTC. Translated: CATSRGEGGETQYF.

There are many counts of this clone. V gene TRBV5-1 combines with J gene TRBJ1-1; D is possibly TRBD1 (5 bases). This CDR3 is built from 16 residues. V was trimmed by 4 bases and J by 2 bases, leaving 18 bases between them. Germline-derived CDR1 and CDR2 are SGHRS and YFSETQ. The CDR3 region is CASSTGHGPINTEAFF. The CDR3 DNA reads as TGCGCCAGCAGCACCGGACACGGACCAATAAACACTGAAGCTTTCTTT.

At least ten counts were recorded for this clone. V usage is TRBV29-1 and J usage is TRBJ2-7; TRBD2 might be the D (6 bases). Trimming removed 6 bases at V and 0 bases at J, with 12 bases between. This CDR3 contains 13 residues. Germline V CDR1 and CDR2: SQVTM, ANQGSEA. DNA of the CDR3: TGCAGCGTCCTCTCTAGCGTCTCCTACGAGCAGTACTTC. The encoded protein is CSVLSSVSYEQYF.

This clone appeared many times. Given a much more abundant clone one base away, this may be a read error. Other DNA sequences in this specimen translate into the identical CDR3. This chain joins TRBV11-2 and TRBJ2-1; D remains ambiguous. The CDR3 extends over 13 amino acids. Germline V gene sequence: CDR1 SGHAT, CDR2 FQNNGV. In nucleotides, the CDR3 is TGCGCCAGCAGCTTAATAAGAAGGAATGAGCAGTTCTTC. It yields the protein CASSLIRRNEQFF.

Comments on this clone: The same CDR3 arises from other DNA sequences in this sample as well. CDR3 bases: TGTGCCAGCAGCGGGGGACTAGCGCGGGAAACCCAGTACTTC. This codes for CASSGGLARETQYF. This chain joins TRBV5-4 and TRBJ2-5; 10 bases are shared with TRBD2. The V and J ends lost 4 bases and 8 bases, in that order; junction bases with no gene match: 8. Germline values: CDR1 SGHNT, CDR2 YYREEE (reference sequence). The CDR3 length is 14 residues.

The sample holds many counts of this clone. The chain uses TRBV9 and TRBJ1-3, with D tentatively TRBD1 (6 bases). V lost 2 bases to trimming and J lost 4 bases, with 16 bases between them. CDR3 length: 16 residues. The V gene's germline CDR1 is SGDLS and CDR2 YYNGEE. The CDR3 bases are TGTGCCAGCAGCGTGACGTACAGGGTTGAAGGAAACACCATATATTTT. Protein product: CASSVTYRVEGNTIYF.

The sample holds many counts of this clone. The CDR3 here is CASSLAGSRVYEQYF. The CDR3 DNA reads TGTGCCAGCAGTCTCGCAGGCTCACGGGTCTACGAGCAGTACTTC. This chain joins TRBV28 and TRBJ2-7; no clear D gene. CDR3 length equals 15 residues. V was clipped by 5 bases and J by 3 bases, with 17 bases between them. The germline V gene encodes CDR1 MDHEN and CDR2 SYDVKM.

The sample holds a few counts of this clone. This could be a read error, since a much larger clone is one nucleotide away. The CDR3 protein is CASSHGQWGEKLFF. The CDR3 region has the DNA TGTGCCAGCAGCCATGGACAGTGGGGTGAAAAACTGTTTTTT. The chain carries TRBV3-1 and TRBJ1-4; tentatively, D is TRBD1 (6 bases). The CDR3 is 14 amino acids. Trimming took off 3 bases at V and 7 bases at J, with 12 bases between the two ends. Germline values: CDR1 LGHDT, CDR2 YNNKEL (reference sequence).

Turning to this clone: A single base separates this from a much larger clone, so it may be a read error. The chain joins TRBV10-1 to TRBJ2-5; possibly TRBD1 for D (5 bases). The CDR3 has 15 residues. V was trimmed by 2 bases and J by 1 base, leaving 11 bases between them. From germline, CDR1 is WNHNN and CDR2 SYGVQD (reference sequence). The CDR3 protein is CASSEDRGSQETQYF. CDR3 sequence (DNA): TGCGCCAGCAGTGAGGACAGAGGCTCCCAAGAGACCCAGTACTTC.

In this sample, this clone turned up a few times. With a much larger clone just one base away, this may be a read error. V gene TRBV10-3 combines with J gene TRBJ1-1; D perhaps matches TRBD1 (5 bases). The CDR3 is 15 amino acids. CDR1 ENHRY and CDR2 SYGVKD come from the germline V gene. Trimming removed 0 bases from V and 4 bases from J, with 12 bases in between. The CDR3 here is CAISESGVGSTEAFF. The CDR3 DNA follows: TGTGCCATCAGTGAGTCGGGGGTCGGGAGCACTGAAGCTTTCTTT.

This clone was observed a handful of times. In DNA, the CDR3 is TGTGCCAGCAGTTACTGCTTTATCGGGGGATCCTATAATTCACCCCTCCACTTT. Its translation is CASSYCFIGGSYNSPLHF. The chain has TRBV28 and TRBJ1-6; TRBD1 is a possible D gene (5 bases). Germline V gene lookup returns CDR1 MDHEN and CDR2 SYDVKM. This CDR3 is 18 amino acids long. V was trimmed by 4 bases and J by 1 base, leaving 17 bases between them.

This clone was detected ten times or more. This chain connects TRBV6-1 to TRBJ2-3; D call uncertain. V shed 6 bases and J shed 0 bases, with 4 bases lying between them. CDR1 is MNHNS and CDR2 is SASEGT in the germline V gene. The CDR3 sequence is 12 residues long. CDR3 sequence: CASSRSTDTQYF. CDR3 DNA: TGTGCCAGCAGCCGAAGCACAGATACGCAGTATTTT.